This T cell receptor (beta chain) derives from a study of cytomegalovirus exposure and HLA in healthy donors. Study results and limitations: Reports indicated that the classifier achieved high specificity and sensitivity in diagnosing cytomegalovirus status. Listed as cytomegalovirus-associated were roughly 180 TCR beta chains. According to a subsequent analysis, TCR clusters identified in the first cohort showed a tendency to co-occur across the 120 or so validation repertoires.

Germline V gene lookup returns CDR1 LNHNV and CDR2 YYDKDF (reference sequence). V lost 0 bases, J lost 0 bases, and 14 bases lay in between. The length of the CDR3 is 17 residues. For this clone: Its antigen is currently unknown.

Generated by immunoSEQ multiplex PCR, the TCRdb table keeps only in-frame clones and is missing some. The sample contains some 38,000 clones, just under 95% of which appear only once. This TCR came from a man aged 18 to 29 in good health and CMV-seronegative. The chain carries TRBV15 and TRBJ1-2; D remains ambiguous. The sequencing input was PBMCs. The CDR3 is CATSRDPLSSTNYGYTF. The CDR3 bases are TGTGCCACCAGCAGAGATCCTCTGAGCTCTACTAACTATGGCTACACCTTC.